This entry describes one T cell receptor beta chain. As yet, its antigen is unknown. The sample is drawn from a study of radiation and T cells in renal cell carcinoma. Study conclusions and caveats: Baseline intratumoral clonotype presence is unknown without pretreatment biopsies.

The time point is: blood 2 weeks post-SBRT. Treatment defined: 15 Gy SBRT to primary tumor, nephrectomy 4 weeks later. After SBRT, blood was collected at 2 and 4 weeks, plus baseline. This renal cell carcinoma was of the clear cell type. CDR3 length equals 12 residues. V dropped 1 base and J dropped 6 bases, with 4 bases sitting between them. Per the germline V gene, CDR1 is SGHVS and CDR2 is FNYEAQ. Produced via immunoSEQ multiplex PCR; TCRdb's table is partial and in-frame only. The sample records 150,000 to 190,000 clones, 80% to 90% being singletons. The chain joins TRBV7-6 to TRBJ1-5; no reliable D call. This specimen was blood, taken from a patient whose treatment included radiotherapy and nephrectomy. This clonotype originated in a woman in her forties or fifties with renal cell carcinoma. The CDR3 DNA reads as TGTGCCAGCAGCTTAGGGGGTCAGCCCCAGCATTTT. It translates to CASSLGGQPQHF.